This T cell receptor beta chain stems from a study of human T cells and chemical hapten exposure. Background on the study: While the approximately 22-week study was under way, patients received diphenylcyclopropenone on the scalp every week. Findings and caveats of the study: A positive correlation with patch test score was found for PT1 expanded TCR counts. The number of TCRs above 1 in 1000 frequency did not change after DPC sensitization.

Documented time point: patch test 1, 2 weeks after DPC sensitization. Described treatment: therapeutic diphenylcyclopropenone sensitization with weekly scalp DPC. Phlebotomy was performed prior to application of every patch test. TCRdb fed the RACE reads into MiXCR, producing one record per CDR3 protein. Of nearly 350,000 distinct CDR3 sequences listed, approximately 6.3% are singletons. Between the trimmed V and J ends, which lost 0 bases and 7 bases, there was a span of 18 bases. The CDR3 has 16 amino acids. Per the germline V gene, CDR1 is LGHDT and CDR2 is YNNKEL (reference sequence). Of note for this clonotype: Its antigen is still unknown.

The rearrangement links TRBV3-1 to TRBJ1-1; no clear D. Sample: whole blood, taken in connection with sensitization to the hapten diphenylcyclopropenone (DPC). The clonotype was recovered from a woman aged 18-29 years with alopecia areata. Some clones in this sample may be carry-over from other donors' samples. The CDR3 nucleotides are TGTGCCAGCAGCCAAGATACATGGCCTTGGGGAAGTGAAGCTTTCTTT. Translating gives CASSQDTWPWGSEAFF. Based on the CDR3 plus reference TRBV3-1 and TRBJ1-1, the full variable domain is DTAVSQTPKYLVTQMGNDKSIKCEQNLGHDTMYWYKQDSKKFLKIMFSYNNKELIINETVPNRFSPKSPDKAHLNLHINSLELGDSAVYFCASSQDTWPWGSEAFFGQGTRLTVV.